Listed below are T cell receptor beta chains from one sample, sequenced in a study of T cell responses to AZD1222 COVID-19 vaccine. Sequencing was performed with immunoSEQ multiplex PCR; in TCRdb, only in-frame clones are kept and a portion is missing. The sample lists about 100,000 clones, roughly 87% occurring once. The sample was peripheral blood, taken on day 0 of AZD1222 vaccination. The receptors derive from an adult in good health. The CDR3 runs from the conserved cysteine through the conserved F or W. D genes are given only for firm matches.

TRBV5-1,TRBJ2-3,TRBD2,CASRRRGGTTLTDTQYF,TGCGCCAGCAGGCGACGGGGCGGGACTACCCTCACAGATACGCAGTATTTT
TRBV5-4,TRBJ1-1,TRBD1,CASSLDRGIGTEAFF,TGTGCCAGCAGCCTGGACAGGGGAATAGGCACTGAAGCTTTCTTT
TRBV18,TRBJ1-6,NA,CASSPLRDHNSPLHF,TGTGCCAGCTCACCACTGCGTGATCATAATTCACCCCTCCACTTT
TRBV5-6,TRBJ2-2,NA,CASSFSFGAGELFF,TGTGCCAGCAGCTTCTCTTTTGGAGCCGGGGAGCTGTTTTTT
TRBV21-1,TRBJ2-1,NA,CAVAVDEQFF,TGTGCCGTAGCAGTGGATGAGCAGTTCTTC
TRBV12-3/TRBV12-4,TRBJ2-1,NA,CASRQEYYNEQFF,TGTGCCAGCAGGCAAGAATATTACAATGAGCAGTTCTTC
TRBV2,TRBJ2-3,NA,CASIAISITQYF,TGTGCCAGCATCGCGATTAGTATTACGCAGTATTTT
TRBV27,TRBJ2-1,NA,CASSSQINEQFF,TGTGCCAGCAGTTCCCAGATCAATGAGCAGTTCTTC
TRBV5-1,TRBJ1-2,NA,CASSLSGLGGYTF,TGCGCCAGCAGCTTGTCGGGATTGGGCGGCTACACCTTC
TRBV5-1,TRBJ1-5,NA,CASSQSLAGQPQHF,TGCGCCAGCAGCCAGAGCCTCGCGGGTCAGCCCCAGCATTTT
TRBV5-4,TRBJ1-4,TRBD1,CASSSGQNNEKLFF,TGTGCCAGCAGCTCGGGACAGAATAATGAAAAACTGTTTTTT
TRBV10-1,TRBJ2-5,NA,CASSDVVPSGTQYF,TGCGCCAGCAGTGACGTCGTTCCGAGCGGGACCCAGTACTTC